The 27 T cell receptor beta chains reported below all come from one sample, sequenced in a study of T cells expressing NK-cell markers. Reanalyzing the 5' RACE reads, TCRdb keeps one entry per CDR3 protein, without DNA. The ten top clones account for 4% to 6.5%, within a sample of roughly 350,000 distinct CDR3 sequences. What was sequenced was blood T cells: a sorted CD56 or NKG2C T cell subset, CD4+ or CD8+ T cells, or bulk PBMC T cells (not recorded which). These TCRs come from a man aged 18-75 years in good health.

The chain carries TRBV18 and TRBJ2-2; TCRdb's D call, TRBD2, is unchecked because there is no DNA. The germline V gene has CDR1 KGHSH and CDR2 LQKENI. The CDR3 has 16 residues. The CDR3: CASSPQGRRGTGELFF. The full variable domain, completed using reference TRBV18 and TRBJ2-2, is NAGVMQNPRHLVRRRGQEARLRCSPMKGHSHVYWYRQLPEEGLKFMVYLQKENIIDESGMPKERFSAEFPKEGPSILRIQQVVRGDSAAYFCASSPQGRRGTGELFFGEGSRLTVL.

V and J are TRBV9 and TRBJ1-3. In germline, CDR1 is SGDLS, CDR2 YYNGEE. The CDR3 consists of 15 residues. This chain's CDR3 is CASSEGFRLGNTIYF.

CDR3 loop: CASSSGASTNEQFF. This chain connects TRBV6-5 to TRBJ2-1; TCRdb's D call, TRBD2, is unchecked because there is no DNA. The CDR3 spans 14 residues. CDR1 is MNHEY, CDR2 SVGAGI, per germline.

The chain carries TRBV28 and TRBJ2-2; lacking DNA, the TRBD1 call made by TCRdb goes unchecked. Germline assignment: CDR1 MDHEN and CDR2 SYDVKM. The CDR3 extends over 15 amino acids. This CDR3 reads CASSRLDRDTGELFF.

The chain couples TRBV4-2 to TRBJ2-1. The CDR3 has 18 amino acids. Germline CDR1 LGHNA, CDR2 YNFKEQ. The CDR3 region is CASSPHTRRSISYNEQFF.

The chain uses TRBV29-1 and TRBJ1-2; TCRdb proposes TRBD1, but this gene call is untestable without DNA. Germline CDR1 is SQVTM and CDR2 is ANQGSEA. This CDR3 contains 14 residues. CDR3 in amino acids: CSVDSGAGNYGYTF.

This rearrangement joins TRBV6-1 to TRBJ1-6. In germline, CDR1 is MNHNS, CDR2 SASEGT. There are 15 residues in the CDR3. CDR3 in amino acids: CASSKTQGFGSPLHF.

The rearrangement uses TRBV27 and TRBJ2-1. Germline assignment: CDR1 MNHEY and CDR2 SMNVEV (reference sequence). CDR3 length: 13 residues. The CDR3 here is CASSRTAYNEQFF.

The rearrangement joins TRBV3-1 to TRBJ1-6; TCRdb reports TRBD1, a call that lacks DNA to check it against. Per germline, CDR1 LGHDT and CDR2 YNNKEL (reference sequence). There are 16 residues in the CDR3. CDR3 sequence reads: CASSQRGAGDGSPLHF.

The V gene is TRBV6-5, the J gene TRBJ2-3; TCRdb reports TRBD2, a call that lacks DNA to check it against. Germline assignment: CDR1 MNHEY and CDR2 SVGAGI. The CDR3 covers 16 residues. This chain's CDR3 is CASRPGLAGGSDTQYF.

The rearrangement links TRBV6-2 or TRBV6-3 to TRBJ2-7; the D call from TCRdb, TRBD1, cannot be confirmed without DNA. This CDR3 region has 14 residues. Germline CDR1 MNHEY, CDR2 SVGEGT. CDR3 sequence reads: CASSMTGQGGEQYF.

The chain couples TRBV20-1 to TRBJ2-7; TCRdb designates TRBD2, a call that cannot be tested without DNA. Looked up from germline, CDR1 is DFQATT and CDR2 is SNEGSKA (reference sequence). The CDR3 is 13 residues long. CDR3 region: CSASALETYEQYF.

The rearrangement joins TRBV3-1 to TRBJ1-2; TCRdb's D call of TRBD1 is untestable without DNA. This CDR3 has 15 residues. CDR1 is LGHDT, CDR2 YNNKEL, per germline (reference sequence). CDR3: CASSPLTGTYYGYTF.

The chain has TRBV9 and TRBJ2-1; TCRdb outputs TRBD1, but without DNA this stays unchecked. The CDR3 extends over 13 amino acids. Per the germline V gene, CDR1 is SGDLS and CDR2 is YYNGEE. The CDR3 sequence is CASSVDSIGEQFF.

The chain employs TRBV28 and TRBJ1-5. Germline V gives CDR1 MDHEN, CDR2 SYDVKM. The CDR3 is made up of 13 amino acids. The CDR3 region is CASSLFLYQPQHF.

This sequence joins TRBV11-2 and TRBJ2-1; TCRdb names TRBD1, which stays unverified in the absence of DNA. This CDR3 region has 15 residues. CDR1 is SGHAT, CDR2 FQNNGV, per germline. CDR3 in amino acids: CASSLGGPGTYEQFF.

The chain recombines TRBV30 with TRBJ2-3; TCRdb gives TRBD2 as the D gene, but with no DNA this cannot be confirmed. In germline, CDR1 is GTSNPN, CDR2 SVGIG (reference sequence). The CDR3 runs to 15 residues. CDR3 protein: CAWSMASGGRDTQYF. Variable domain in full (rest from reference TRBV30 and TRBJ2-3): SQTIHQWPATLVQPVGSPLSLECTVEGTSNPNLYWYRQAAGRGLQLLFYSVGIGQISSEVPQNLSASRPQDRQFILSSKKLLLSDSGFYLCAWSMASGGRDTQYFGPGTRLTVL.

This chain uses TRBV7-2 with TRBJ2-1; TCRdb's D call, TRBD2, is unchecked because there is no DNA. Germline V lookup: CDR1 SGHTA, CDR2 FQGNSA. CDR3 size: 16 residues. The CDR3 region is CASSLGGQNYYNEQFF.

The CDR3 region is CASSGRTGSSYNEQFF. The chain couples TRBV7-9 to TRBJ2-1; TCRdb selects TRBD1, and the lack of DNA leaves this call unchecked. Per the germline V gene, CDR1 is SEHNR and CDR2 is FQNEAQ (reference sequence). There are 16 residues in the CDR3.

V gene TRBV7-9 combines with J gene TRBJ1-2; TCRdb selects TRBD1, and the lack of DNA leaves this call unchecked. Per the germline V gene, CDR1 is SEHNR and CDR2 is FQNEAQ (reference sequence). This CDR3 is 13 amino acids long. The CDR3 here is CASRDREVSGYTF.

The rearrangement joins TRBV28 to TRBJ2-1; TCRdb's D gene call, TRBD1, goes unchecked for lack of DNA. The CDR3 is 11 amino acids. CDR1 is MDHEN and CDR2 is SYDVKM in the germline V gene. The CDR3 reads CASSFLGGLFF. The full variable domain, in which reference TRBV28 and TRBJ2-1 provide the parts outside the CDR3, is DVKVTQSSRYLVKRTGEKVFLECVQDMDHENMFWYRQDPGLGLRLIYFSYDVKMKEKGDIPEGYSVSREKKERFSLILESASTNQTSMYLCASSFLGGLFFGPGTRLTVL.

V gene TRBV5-1 combines with J gene TRBJ1-2; TCRdb names TRBD1, which stays unverified in the absence of DNA. The CDR3 is 14 amino acids. CDR1 is SGHRS, CDR2 YFSETQ, per germline. The CDR3: CASKRMDRNYGYTF.

V and J are TRBV25-1 and TRBJ1-2; the TRBD1 assignment by TCRdb is unverifiable without DNA. The germline gives CDR1 MGHDK, CDR2 SYGVNS. This CDR3 has 16 residues. The CDR3 sequence: CASSEKLGQGAYGYTF.

V is TRBV10-2 and J is TRBJ1-1. CDR3 length: 15 amino acids. Germline CDR1 is WSHSY and CDR2 is SAAADI. CDR3 residues: CASSESRGRQTEAFF.

The J gene is TRBJ2-3, the V gene TRBV7-9; TCRdb indicates TRBD2, and absent DNA this call remains unverified. There are 15 residues in the CDR3. Germline CDR1 and CDR2: SEHNR and FQNEAQ (reference sequence). CDR3: CASSLRGRASDTQYF.

This chain uses TRBV11-2 with TRBJ1-4; TCRdb selects TRBD1, and the lack of DNA leaves this call unchecked. The germline gives CDR1 SGHAT, CDR2 FQNNGV. The CDR3 is 15 residues long. The CDR3 sequence: CASSLAHRTNEKLFF. The full variable domain, with the rest looked up from reference TRBV11-2 and TRBJ1-4, is EAGVAQSPRYKIIEKRQSVAFWCNPISGHATLYWYQQILGQGPKLLIQFQNNGVVDDSQLPKDRFSAERLKGVDSTLKIQPAKLEDSAVYLCASSLAHRTNEKLFFGSGTQLSVL.

This chain links TRBV7-6 with TRBJ1-1. The CDR3 loop spans 12 amino acids. Germline CDR1 is SGHVS and CDR2 is FNYEAQ. CDR3 residues: CASSPRYAEAFF.